Sequencing of this TCR beta chain was carried out in a study of T cells in Graves' hyperthyroidism and ophthalmopathy (dated by TCRdb to about 2019). Concerning the study at large: Peripheral blood was collected at initial diagnosis, before any treatment. To identify distinguishing TCR V-J signatures, a discovery cohort of 100 patients was used, comprising under 45 with Graves' ophthalmopathy and under 60 with stable Graves' hyperthyroidism. Prospective prediction of ophthalmopathy was tested in an independent validation cohort consisting of fewer than 20 hyperthyroidism patients and approximately 16 patients who later progressed to ophthalmopathy. For training and testing, the 100 or so patients in the discovery cohort were randomly divided in a 7:3 ratio. In addition, the study compared T-cell repertoires in thyroid tissue and in blood from six Graves' hyperthyroidism patients. Following sampling, methimazole starting at 30 mg daily was given to hyperthyroidism patients, and high-dose intravenous methylprednisolone was given to ophthalmopathy patients. The paper describes TCR Vbeta CDR3 sequencing of 135 peripheral blood samples, made up of roughly 40 ophthalmopathy patients, over 70 hyperthyroidism patients and some 17 progressor patients. Results the study describes overall, beyond this receptor: In validation, the model predicted progression to ophthalmopathy with over 65% sensitivity and around 72% specificity, a median of about 6 months before onset. Sample size was not statistically predetermined, and blinding of investigators to group allocation was not performed. Most expanded thyroid clonotypes (frequency above 0.001) were also found in blood, which suggests that blood repertoires may mirror thyroid immune responses. A 13 V-J signature model separated ophthalmopathy from stable hyperthyroidism, with just over 85% sensitivity and approximately 81% specificity in cross-validation and 80%/75% in testing.

Stable Graves' hyperthyroidism was defined as no progression to ophthalmopathy during 18 months of follow-up. Hyperthyroidism patients were aged 18 to 65 years and newly diagnosed, with disease duration of less than 2 months. Exclusion was applied to patients with uncontrolled infections, other autoimmune diseases, pregnancy or lactation. Diagnoses relied on clinical symptoms, serum thyroxine and TRAb, thyroid ultrasound and orbital computed tomography. Ficoll-Paque density gradient centrifugation was used to isolate PBMCs from 10 ml of fresh peripheral blood. Trizol reagent was used to extract total RNA, and RNA quality was then checked on an Agilent 2100 Bioanalyzer. Turning to this clonotype: It lacks a known antigen. One junction end does not reproduce the germline sequence, and a read error may be involved.

According to the germline V gene (reference sequence), CDR1 reads SEHNR and CDR2 reads FQNEAQ. Including the terminal cysteine and phenylalanine, the CDR3 comprises 15 residues. Left in the record is the CDR3 DNA by itself, 45 bases read in frame from the first base. The TCR beta CDR3 regions were amplified from the RNA transcripts. The first round of RT-PCR for the TCR CDR3 was performed with the HTBI primer set and the Qiagen OneStep RT-PCR kit. Libraries were constructed in a second round of multiplex PCR, after which size selection and purification were carried out. Libraries were sequenced paired-end with 100 bp reads on an Illumina HiSeq2000. The paper's data handling went like this. SOAPnuke was used to process the raw data, with reads discarded if the reads contained adapters or uncalled bases, had a mean Phred below 15, or lacked an exact constant-primer or identifier match. COPE v1.2.5 was used to merge high-quality paired reads, and clonotypes were defined as unique nucleotide sequences. MiTCR v1.1 was used to align clonotypes to the IMGT TRBV, TRBD and TRBJ reference segments. The analysis was restricted to V-J combinations with a frequency above 0.0001, which together covered over 99% of the repertoires. A TCS score was defined as the ratio of F50 (clonal expansion) to E x V (chaos), with BLOSUM62-based TCRdist applied between CDR3 peptides within each V-J. Welch's t-statistics and random forest reduced around 550 V-J features to fewer than 15, which were used in a naive Bayes classifier (R e1071). The similarity between thyroid and blood repertoires was quantified using the Morisita-Horn index. The public reads were run again by TCRdb, first through fastp at Q25 and then through MiXCR, and only productive beta chains were kept. Every entry covers one CDR3 protein and lists the most common genes and DNA from its rows. The V and J calls shown here were made by TCRdb, not taken from the authors' results. For this sample there are over 700,000 distinct CDR3 sequences; 38% appear just once. 7.5% to 9.5% of the sample is in the top ten clones.

This TCR derives from a man aged 18 to 30 with Graves' hyperthyroidism. This sequence uses TRBV7-9 and TRBJ1-5, and perhaps TRBD1 as D gene, on 5 matching bases. The sequenced sample was blood. The CDR3 sequence is CVSSLRGDRNQPQHF. The DNA reads TGTGTCAGCAGCTTGCGGGGGGACCGCAATCAGCCCCAGCATTTT.